This entry concerns a single T cell receptor beta chain. Its antigen specificity is not known. There are no base qualities to consult, and no much larger clone falls within one base. This entry is derived from a study of blood T cell repertoires in COVID-19 (dated by TCRdb to about 2020). At the level of the whole study: Samples covering the acute and convalescent phases of COVID-19 were provided by collaborators in the United States, Italy and Spain. The prospective study material was composed of cDNA or gDNA derived from T cells, B-cell-depleted T cells, or PBMCs. Deeply sampled blood TCRbeta repertoires from subjects exposed to, actively infected with, or recovered from COVID-19 were included in the dataset. A freely available public database, intended as a resource for researchers studying the immune response to SARS-CoV-2, is where the repertoires were released. Samples came from the ongoing ImmuneRACE study (first 160 participants) plus 1,254 subjects from 6 global collaborators. Nearly every sample came with metadata listing a de-identified subject ID, COVID-19 status, age in years and sex. Where available, HLA class I and class II types were taken from metadata supplied by the sample provider and were not determined by assay-based typing. The paper as a whole reports these results and caveats: The quantity of clinical and demographic metadata differed by source and by participant and was supplied without curation.

Whole blood was collected in K2EDTA tubes by collaborating institutions according to the institutions' own protocols. For TCRbeta analysis, collaborators shipped samples as frozen whole blood, isolated PBMCs, or DNA extracted from either of those sample types. Trimming accounts for 0 bases at V and 3 bases at J, while the number of junction bases matched to no gene is 2. The germline V gene supplies CDR1 SGHDT and CDR2 YYEEEE. Including the terminal cysteine and phenylalanine, the CDR3 comprises 15 residues. Just CDR3 DNA is preserved here, 45 bases in frame from base 1. The immunoSEQ Assay, a bias-controlled multiplex PCR, was used to amplify TCRbeta CDR3 regions from genomic DNA. On the authors' methods: Nucleated cell counts per sample were estimated from amplification of reference gene primers within the assay. To quantify the absolute abundance of each unique TCRbeta CDR3 rearrangement, sequence reads were collapsed and filtered. Productive Simpson clonality was computed per sample as the square root of Simpson's diversity index over productive rearrangements. Here the immuneACCESS table is served through TCRdb, limited to in-frame sequences with V and J called. Missing clones are a known gap in these copies; in checked studies unresolved V genes cover under half, and the rest lacks a known reason. Clone size and V and J calls were adopted from that table, with D and trimming inferred from the DNA. The sample table contains some 110,000 clones; only one count was recorded for 82% of them. About 4.8% of the sample is held by the ten biggest clonotypes.

This TCR was sampled from a man in his sixties with acute or convalescent COVID-19. The chain was built from TRBV5-6 and TRBJ2-1, with TRBD2 matching 8 junction bases. The specimen was peripheral blood. The CDR3 amino acid sequence is: CASSLGSGDYNEQFF. The base sequence is TGTGCCAGCAGCTTGGGTAGCGGGGACTACAATGAGCAGTTCTTC.